Below are 29 T cell receptor beta chains sequenced from a single sample in a study of T cells in Graves' hyperthyroidism and ophthalmopathy. Amplified TCR beta CDR3 regions came from RNA transcripts. A set of HTBI primers served as the primers for a first-round RT-PCR of the TCR CDR3. TCRdb redid the calling of the multiplex PCR reads with MiXCR, one entry per CDR3 protein. The top ten hold around 3.6% of the sample, which has a few hundred thousand distinct CDR3 sequences, roughly 19% seen once. The sample was blood. The receptor set was obtained from a woman aged 18-35 years with Graves' hyperthyroidism.

Many counts were recorded for this clonotype. The chain uses TRBV14 and TRBJ1-1, with D unresolved. CDR1 and CDR2 from the germline V gene are SGHDN and FVKESK. The CDR3 extends over 13 amino acids. V lost 4 bases to trimming and J lost 5 bases, with 11 bases between them. The CDR3 coding sequence is TGTGCCAGCAGCCCCAGACCTGTTACTGAAGCTTTCTTT. Translated, it gives CASSPRPVTEAFF.

This clonotype occurred many times. V usage is TRBV29-1 and J usage is TRBJ1-2; the match to TRBD1 covers 7 bases. With 6 bases clipped from V and 2 bases from J, the junction kept 9 bases outside the gene matches. CDR3 length equals 14 residues. CDR1 is SQVTM and CDR2 is ANQGSEA in the germline V gene. The CDR3 loop reads CSVDHRQGNYGYTF. Here the CDR3 DNA reads TGCAGCGTCGACCATAGACAGGGCAACTATGGCTACACCTTC.

In this sample, this clonotype turned up many times. V is TRBV12-3 or TRBV12-4 and J is TRBJ1-2, with D possibly TRBD1 on 5 matching bases. V was pared by 4 bases and J by 8 bases, with 14 bases between. The CDR3 consists of 13 residues. CDR3 amino acids: CASSYPTRTGYTF. CDR3 coding DNA: TGTGCCAGCAGTTACCCTACTAGGACAGGCTACACCTTC.

As to this clonotype: The CDR3 end shows no conserved phenylalanine or tryptophan, and so a read error is likely. The chain has TRBV6-1 and TRBJ1-1; 8 bases map to TRBD1. Germline CDR1 and CDR2: MNHNS and SASEGT. V lost 8 bases, J lost 3 bases, and 5 bases stayed unmatched. The CDR3 extends over 13 amino acids. CDR3 DNA sequence: TGTGCCAGCGGCACGGACAGGGACACTGAAGCTTTCGTT. Residues: CASGTDRDTEAFV.

This clonotype was observed many times. The chain carries TRBV7-2 and TRBJ1-2; no clear D. Germline CDR1 SGHTA, CDR2 FQGNSA. V dropped 1 base and J dropped 6 bases, with 15 bases sitting between them. There are 15 residues in the CDR3. The chain's CDR3 is CASSLVFVGYHGYTF. The CDR3 DNA is TGTGCCAGCAGCTTAGTGTTTGTCGGGTACCATGGCTACACCTTC.

V is TRBV12-3 or TRBV12-4 and J is TRBJ2-7; 11 bases match TRBD1. V dropped 6 bases and J dropped 1; count of bases not matched to a gene: 5. The CDR3 has 15 amino acids. CDR3 sequence reads: CASRHGQGASYEQYF. In DNA, the CDR3 is TGTGCCAGCAGACACGGACAGGGGGCTTCCTACGAGCAGTACTTC.

This clonotype was found many times. The rearrangement joins TRBV6-5 to TRBJ1-2, with TRBD1 as a possible D gene (6 bases). This CDR3 is 15 amino acids long. Germline CDR1 and CDR2: MNHEY and SVGAGI. Trimming pared 0 bases from V and 5 bases from J, leaving 13 bases between. The CDR3 spells CASSYSTGELYGYTF. The CDR3 region has the DNA TGTGCCAGCAGTTACTCGACAGGCGAACTTTATGGCTACACCTTC.

The V call is TRBV12-3 or TRBV12-4, the J call TRBJ1-2; D remains unclear. The CDR3 is 11 residues long. V shed 5 bases and J shed 7 bases, with 8 bases lying between them. This CDR3 is CASSTVSGYTF. Here the CDR3 DNA reads TGTGCCAGCAGTACAGTCTCTGGCTACACCTTC.

This clonotype was counted ten times or more. V usage is TRBV19 and J usage is TRBJ1-5; possibly TRBD1 for D (5 bases). The CDR3 runs 15 residues. V lost 3 bases, J lost 0 bases, and 9 bases lay in between. Germline-derived CDR1 and CDR2 are LNHDA and SQIVND (reference sequence). The CDR3 region is CASSIYGGSNQPQHF. CDR3 nucleotides: TGTGCCAGTAGTATCTACGGGGGTAGCAATCAGCCCCAGCATTTT.

Only a few counts were recorded for this clonotype. This chain links TRBV9 with TRBJ1-5, with 7 bases that match TRBD1. Germline trimming cut 4 bases from V and 2 bases from J; bases unmatched to any gene: 6. CDR1 is SGDLS and CDR2 is YYNGEE in the germline V gene. CDR3 length: 15 residues. CDR3 sequence (DNA): TGTGCCAGCAGCTCACAGGGGATGCGCAATCAGCCCCAGCATTTT. Amino acid sequence: CASSSQGMRNQPQHF.

The DNA of the CDR3 is TGTGCCAGCAGTTTAGGAGGTCACAGTTCAGAGACCCAGTACTTC. Translated, it gives CASSLGGHSSETQYF. This chain connects TRBV12-3 or TRBV12-4 to TRBJ2-5; D remains unclear. V lost 1 base to trimming and J lost 4 bases, with 13 bases between them. This CDR3 comprises 15 residues.

This clonotype came up many times. This rearrangement joins TRBV28 to TRBJ1-5; 12 nucleotides agree with TRBD1. Germline V gene sequence: CDR1 MDHEN, CDR2 SYDVKM. The CDR3 is 18 amino acids. V shed 0 bases, J shed 1 base, and the junction held 4 bases outside the gene matches. CDR3 residues: CASSLWGTGGLSNQPQHF. CDR3 bases: TGTGCCAGCAGTTTATGGGGGACAGGGGGCTTGAGCAATCAGCCCCAGCATTTT.

The chain links TRBV5-4 to TRBJ1-2; D remains ambiguous. The CDR3 is 13 residues long. Germline values: CDR1 SGHNT, CDR2 YYREEE (reference sequence). Trimming removed 5 bases from V and 4 bases from J, with 12 bases in between. The CDR3 loop reads CASSFQSPYGYTF. As DNA, the CDR3 is TGTGCCAGCAGTTTCCAGAGCCCCTATGGCTACACCTTC.

This rearrangement joins TRBV18 to TRBJ1-1; D not resolved. V gave up 8 bases and J gave up 4 bases, with 14 bases separating them. Germline CDR1 KGHSH, CDR2 LQKENI. The length of the CDR3 is 13 residues. The CDR3 is CASEFTGGTEAFF. CDR3 in DNA: TGTGCCAGCGAATTTACCGGAGGCACTGAAGCTTTCTTT.

The gene calls are TRBV4-1 and TRBJ2-5; weak D call: TRBD2 (6 bases). V gave up 1 base and J gave up 5 bases, with 11 bases separating them. The germline CDR1 and CDR2 sequences are MGHRA and YSYEKL. The CDR3 length is 14 residues. The CDR3 loop reads CASSQGEAFETQYF. Here the CDR3 DNA reads TGCGCCAGCAGCCAAGGGGAGGCCTTTGAGACCCAGTACTTC.

This chain connects TRBV6-1 to TRBJ1-5; D not certain. This CDR3 comprises 17 residues. Trimming stripped 1 base from V and 7 bases from J, with 20 bases between. Germline CDR1 reads MNHNS; CDR2 reads SASEGT. The CDR3 spells CASSEGRAWHLNQPQHF. CDR3 in DNA: TGTGCCAGCAGTGAAGGGAGGGCCTGGCACCTTAACCAGCCCCAGCATTTT.

This clonotype has a count of ten or more. The gene calls are TRBV12-3 or TRBV12-4 and TRBJ2-2, with no clear D. With 2 bases removed from V and 3 bases from J, the gap between germline ends came to 10 bases. The CDR3 spans 15 residues. The CDR3 region has the DNA TGTGCCAGCAGTTTACCCAAACCGTACACCGGGGAGCTGTTTTTT. It yields the protein CASSLPKPYTGELFF.

In this sample, this clonotype turned up a few times. This chain uses TRBV11-2 with TRBJ2-6; 9 positions agree with TRBD1. V shed 5 bases and J 1 base; nucleotides not matched to a gene: 3. The CDR3 runs 16 residues. Looked up from germline, CDR1 is SGHAT and CDR2 is FQNNGV. CDR3: CASSRGQGSGANVLTF. CDR3 sequence (DNA): TGTGCCAGCAGCAGGGGACAGGGTTCTGGGGCCAACGTCCTGACTTTC.

This chain joins TRBV7-2 and TRBJ2-7; a weak D match, TRBD1 (6 bases). The CDR3 covers 11 residues. V lost 8 bases, J lost 11 bases, and 16 bases lay in between. CDR1 is SGHTA, CDR2 FQGNSA, per germline. CDR3 protein: CASRDNFLEYF. The CDR3 bases are TGTGCCAGCCGGGACAATTTCTTGGAGTACTTC.

Ten or more counts support this clonotype. The chain couples TRBV7-9 to TRBJ2-7; TRBD1 is a possible D gene (5 bases). Germline CDR1 and CDR2: SEHNR and FQNEAQ (reference sequence). V was clipped by 3 bases and J by 3 bases, with 15 bases between them. The CDR3 is 15 residues long. CDR3 DNA: TGTGCCAGCAGCTTTGTAACAGGCGGACACTACGAGCAGTACTTC. Encoded protein: CASSFVTGGHYEQYF.

This clonotype was counted ten times or more. The chain recombines TRBV6-5 with TRBJ1-5; D is ambiguous. Germline CDR1 and CDR2: MNHEY and SVGAGI. The CDR3 has 16 amino acids. The V end lost 2 bases, the J end lost 2 bases, and 13 bases lay between the germline ends. The CDR3 sequence is CASSYEAGVGNQPQHF. CDR3 sequence (DNA): TGTGCCAGCAGTTACGAAGCGGGCGTAGGCAATCAGCCCCAGCATTTT.

The chain couples TRBV4-1 to TRBJ2-7; TRBD1 matches 9 bases. From germline, CDR1 is MGHRA and CDR2 YSYEKL. The CDR3 extends over 15 amino acids. Trimming removed 6 bases from V and 3 bases from J; junction bases left unmatched: 9. CDR3 sequence: CASSLTGGQGYEQYF. The CDR3 nucleotides are TGCGCCAGCAGTTTAACCGGGGGACAGGGCTACGAGCAGTACTTC.

This clonotype was counted ten times or more. The V gene is TRBV29-1, the J gene TRBJ1-1; D call uncertain. The germline V gene has CDR1 SQVTM and CDR2 ANQGSEA. CDR3 length: 13 amino acids. V was clipped by 6 bases and J by 3 bases, with 14 bases between them. CDR3 residues: CSVRGSGDTEAFF. CDR3 coding DNA: TGCAGCGTCCGAGGGTCCGGCGACACTGAAGCTTTCTTT.

Only a few counts were recorded for this clonotype. An end of the junction differs from the germline gene, which may be a read error. This sequence joins TRBV20-1 and TRBJ2-4; 12 bases fit TRBD2. Germline V gives CDR1 DFQATT, CDR2 SNEGSKA (reference sequence). The CDR3 sequence is 17 residues long. CDR3 DNA sequence: TGCAGTGCTAGAGGGGACCTAGCGGGGGGGCCAGAGGGCATTAAGTACTTC. Encoded protein: CSARGDLAGGPEGIKYF.

This clonotype turned up a few times. The chain is built from TRBV30 and TRBJ1-1; TRBD1 matches 7 bases. J lost 5 bases, V lost 4 bases, and 10 bases had no gene match. CDR1 and CDR2 (germline): GTSNPN, SVGIG (reference sequence). The CDR3 spans 14 residues. The CDR3, as DNA: TGTGCCTGGAATCCTGACAGGGAGGAGACTGAAGCTTTCTTT. Its translation: CAWNPDREETEAFF.

This clonotype was observed at least ten times. The chain joins TRBV6-5 to TRBJ1-5, with D unresolved. From germline, CDR1 is MNHEY and CDR2 SVGAGI. Between the trimmed V and J ends, which lost 7 bases and 0 bases, there was a span of 7 bases. This CDR3 contains 13 residues. The CDR3 protein is CASKDTSNQPQHF. CDR3 DNA: TGTGCCAGCAAAGACACTAGCAATCAGCCCCAGCATTTT.

This chain links TRBV6-2 or TRBV6-3 with TRBJ2-2; D not resolved. The germline V and J ends were trimmed by 3 bases and 5 bases, with 4 bases remaining between them. Germline CDR1 reads MNHEY; CDR2 reads SVGEGT. CDR3 length: 12 residues. The CDR3 DNA is TGTGCCAGCAGTTATAAAACCGGGGAGCTGTTTTTT. Translating gives CASSYKTGELFF.

This chain links TRBV28 with TRBJ2-7, with D perhaps TRBD2 (6 bases). With 3 bases removed from V and 1 base from J, the gap between germline ends came to 10 bases. Germline CDR1 is MDHEN and CDR2 is SYDVKM. The CDR3 has 14 residues. The CDR3 here is CASSFAGTSYEQYF. The CDR3 DNA follows: TGTGCCAGCAGTTTCGCAGGGACTTCCTACGAGCAGTACTTC.

The CDR3 reads CSVLGLATVYDTQYF. DNA for the CDR3: TGCAGCGTGCTGGGACTAGCGACGGTCTATGATACCCAGTACTTC. The chain couples TRBV29-1 to TRBJ2-5, with 10 bases lining up with TRBD2. Germline CDR1 is SQVTM and CDR2 is ANQGSEA. Trimming took 6 bases from V and 8 from J; bases not matched to a gene: 15. The length of the CDR3 is 15 residues.